These 8 T cell receptor beta chains came from one sample sequenced in a study of control samples from healthy donors and cancer patients. Produced via immunoSEQ multiplex PCR; TCRdb's table is partial and in-frame only. The table includes 50,000 to 70,000 clones, roughly 86% detected once. The sequenced sample consisted of blood. These receptors originate from a man aged 50-59 years in good health.

The chain joins TRBV6-1 to TRBJ1-2; D perhaps matches TRBD1 (6 bases). Trimming cost V 3 bases and J 7 bases, with 9 bases left between them. The CDR3 consists of 12 residues. From germline, CDR1 is MNHNS and CDR2 SASEGT. The CDR3 bases are TGTGCCAGCAGTGACAGGGGTGGTGGCTACACCTTC. Its translation: CASSDRGGGYTF.

The rearrangement joins TRBV6-2 or TRBV6-3 to TRBJ2-7; 8 bases align to TRBD2. Trimming removed 3 bases from V and 3 bases from J; junction bases left unmatched: 10. Germline assignment: CDR1 MNHEY and CDR2 SVGEGT. This CDR3 region has 16 residues. The CDR3 region has the DNA TGTGCCAGCAGTTATGCCCCCCGAGCGGGAGTCTACGAGCAGTACTTC. It encodes CASSYAPRAGVYEQYF.

The genes are TRBV19 and TRBJ2-3; 15 bases agree with TRBD2. The CDR3 contains 19 residues. V lost 6 bases and J lost 2; bases outside the gene matches: 12. Germline CDR1 reads LNHDA; CDR2 reads SQIVND (reference sequence). In nucleotides, the CDR3 is TGTGCCAGTAGAGAGGGACTAGCGGGAGGCGTACTATTCACAGATACGCAGTATTTT. It translates to CASREGLAGGVLFTDTQYF.

The rearrangement joins TRBV10-3 to TRBJ2-7, with D possibly called TRBD1 or TRBD2 (5 bases each). The CDR3 spans 15 residues. Germline V CDR1 and CDR2: ENHRY, SYGVKD. The V end lost 3 bases, the J end lost 0 bases, and 12 bases lay between the germline ends. The CDR3 region has the DNA TGTGCCATCAGTGACCGTGGGGGAAGCTCCTACGAGCAGTACTTC. Residues: CAISDRGGSSYEQYF.

The CDR3: CASSYGWGAGSTEAFF. CDR3 in DNA: TGTGCCAGCAGTTACGGTTGGGGGGCAGGAAGCACTGAAGCTTTCTTT. The chain employs TRBV6-5 and TRBJ1-1, with D tentatively TRBD1 (6 bases). Germline V gives CDR1 MNHEY, CDR2 SVGAGI. The CDR3 consists of 16 residues. V lost 2 bases to trimming and J lost 4 bases, with 17 bases between them.

The V gene is TRBV7-2, the J gene TRBJ2-3, with D possibly being TRBD2 (6 bases). The CDR3 runs to 13 residues. Per the germline V gene, CDR1 is SGHTA and CDR2 is FQGNSA. With 6 bases removed from V and 4 bases from J, the gap between germline ends came to 11 bases. Here the CDR3 DNA reads TGTGCCAGCAGTTTATCTAGCGCAGATACGCAGTATTTT. Translating gives CASSLSSADTQYF.

The V call is TRBV27, the J call TRBJ2-7; 7 nucleotides agree with TRBD2. Germline V gene sequence: CDR1 MNHEY, CDR2 SMNVEV (reference sequence). The CDR3 is made up of 13 amino acids. V was clipped by 4 bases and J by 9 bases; unmatched bases: 9. CDR3 DNA: TGTGCCAGCAGTTCCCTAGCGGTGGCGGGGCAGTACTTC. This sequence encodes CASSSLAVAGQYF.

The chain recombines TRBV6-5 with TRBJ1-1; possibly TRBD1 for D (6 bases). The germline CDR1 and CDR2 sequences are MNHEY and SVGAGI. Trimming left V 0 bases short and J 1 base short, with 12 bases between. The CDR3 contains 16 residues. In DNA form, the CDR3 reads TGTGCCAGCAGTTACTCGTCAGGGGTCAGGAACACTGAAGCTTTCTTT. This sequence encodes CASSYSSGVRNTEAFF.